The rows below give T cell receptor beta chains drawn from one sample of a study of T cells in localized non-small cell lung cancer. The assay was immunoSEQ multiplex PCR, and TCRdb's table has in-frame clones only and misses some. The profile covers 48,000 or so clones, with approximately 77% appearing a single time and around 17% taken by the ten largest. This specimen was peripheral blood, taken before any cancer treatment. These receptors were obtained from a man aged 35 to 70 with stage I squamous cell lung carcinoma. The CDR3 runs from the conserved cysteine through the conserved F or W. The D gene is left open where the match is weak. The size field is filled for only some rows; it gives once, few, many or a size class.

DNA: TGTGCCAGCTCACCAACGAAGCCCGGCTACTCTGGAAACACCATATATTTT
CDR3: CASSPTKPGYSGNTIYF
size: NA
V: TRBV18
D: NA
J: TRBJ1-3

DNA: TGTGCCAGCAGCCACAGGGAAGGGGGGAGCACAGATACGCAGTATTTT
CDR3: CASSHREGGSTDTQYF
size: NA
V: TRBV9
D: NA
J: TRBJ2-3

DNA: TGTGCCAGCAGCTTGGGCATTACTAATTCACCCCTCCACTTT
CDR3: CASSLGITNSPLHF
size: NA
V: TRBV7-2
D: NA
J: TRBJ1-6

DNA: TGTGCCAGCAGCTTAACCGGGACAGGGAGCGAGCAGTACTTC
CDR3: CASSLTGTGSEQYF
size: NA
V: TRBV28
D: TRBD1
J: TRBJ2-7

DNA: TGCGCCAGCAGCCAAGATACGGGGACTGGGGCCAACGTCCTGACTTTC
CDR3: CASSQDTGTGANVLTF
size: few
V: TRBV4-3
D: NA
J: TRBJ2-6

DNA: TGTGCCAGTAGTTGGGATAGCTCCTATAATTCACCCCTCCACTTT
CDR3: CASSWDSSYNSPLHF
size: NA
V: TRBV19
D: NA
J: TRBJ1-6

DNA: TGCGCCAGCAGCTTTAGTCCCAGTACAGATACGCAGTATTTT
CDR3: CASSFSPSTDTQYF
size: NA
V: TRBV5-1
D: NA
J: TRBJ2-3

DNA: TGTGCCAGCAGCTTGATTAATGAAAAACTGTTTTTT
CDR3: CASSLINEKLFF
size: NA
V: TRBV7-6
D: NA
J: TRBJ1-4

DNA: TGTGCCACCAGCCGGGACAGGGCGGTTACTGAAGCTTTCTTT
CDR3: CATSRDRAVTEAFF
size: NA
V: TRBV15
D: TRBD1
J: TRBJ1-1

DNA: TGCGCCAGCAGCCGAGGGGACTATAACACCGGGGAGCTGTTTTTT
CDR3: CASSRGDYNTGELFF
size: NA
V: TRBV5-1
D: TRBD2
J: TRBJ2-2

DNA: TGTGCCAGCAGCCCGGGACCGACTATGTACGGGACCCAGTACTTC
CDR3: CASSPGPTMYGTQYF
size: NA
V: TRBV7-2
D: NA
J: TRBJ2-5

DNA: TGTGCCAGCAGTTCTGCCCCTCCCGAGAATGAGCAGTTCTTC
CDR3: CASSSAPPENEQFF
size: NA
V: TRBV6-5
D: NA
J: TRBJ2-1

DNA: TGTGCCAGCAGAATAAGACAGGCTGCGAACTACGAGCAGTACTTC
CDR3: CASRIRQAANYEQYF
size: NA
V: TRBV6-1
D: NA
J: TRBJ2-7

DNA: TGTGCCAGCAGCTACAGACAGGCGGGGAACACCGGGGAGCTGTTTTTT
CDR3: CASSYRQAGNTGELFF
size: once
V: TRBV5-4
D: NA
J: TRBJ2-2

DNA: TGTGCCAGCAGCGTAGAGGGATTGGGCAATCAGCCCCAGCATTTT
CDR3: CASSVEGLGNQPQHF
size: few
V: TRBV9
D: NA
J: TRBJ1-5

DNA: TGTGCCAGCAGTGACTCAGGCAGGGGAGGCACCGGGGAGCTGTTTTTT
CDR3: CASSDSGRGGTGELFF
size: once
V: TRBV6-4
D: NA
J: TRBJ2-2

DNA: TGCGCCAGCAGCCAGGACCGACAGGGGGCTGAAGCTTTCTTT
CDR3: CASSQDRQGAEAFF
size: NA
V: TRBV4-1
D: TRBD1
J: TRBJ1-1

DNA: TGTGCCAGCAGCTTACTTTTAGAGACCCAGTACTTC
CDR3: CASSLLLETQYF
size: NA
V: TRBV7-9
D: NA
J: TRBJ2-5

DNA: TGTGCCAGCGTACCCGGACAGGCCCGCTATGGCTACACCTTC
CDR3: CASVPGQARYGYTF
size: NA
V: TRBV6-6
D: TRBD1
J: TRBJ1-2

DNA: TGTGCCAGCAGCCCCCGCCCGGGCGATGAGCAGTTCTTC
CDR3: CASSPRPGDEQFF
size: NA
V: TRBV11-2
D: NA
J: TRBJ2-1

DNA: TGCGCCAGCAGCTTGTTGGGGCCAAGCACAGATACGCAGTATTTT
CDR3: CASSLLGPSTDTQYF
size: NA
V: TRBV5-1
D: NA
J: TRBJ2-3

DNA: TGTGCCAGCACCCACGGCAGGGGGGATGGCTACACCTTC
CDR3: CASTHGRGDGYTF
size: NA
V: TRBV6-5
D: TRBD1
J: TRBJ1-2

DNA: TGCGCCAGCAGCCAAGTGTCCGGGGGGGCTAGAGAGCAGTTCTTC
CDR3: CASSQVSGGAREQFF
size: NA
V: TRBV4-3
D: TRBD2
J: TRBJ2-1

DNA: TGTGCCAGCAGGACTTACAGAGATGGCTACACCTTC
CDR3: CASRTYRDGYTF
size: few
V: TRBV6-5
D: NA
J: TRBJ1-2

DNA: TGTGCCAGCAGCTCCCGATTCAGGGAGGCCTATGGCTACACCTTC
CDR3: CASSSRFREAYGYTF
size: NA
V: TRBV5-4
D: NA
J: TRBJ1-2

DNA: TGTGCCAGCAGCTTAGGGGGAAACATTCAGTACTTC
CDR3: CASSLGGNIQYF
size: NA
V: TRBV7-2
D: NA
J: TRBJ2-4

DNA: TGTGCCAGCAGTTTACCAGGGGCCCACGAGCAGTACTTC
CDR3: CASSLPGAHEQYF
size: NA
V: TRBV28
D: NA
J: TRBJ2-7

DNA: TGTGCCAGCAGTGCTCCGGGACTAGCATCCGGGGAGCTGTTTTTT
CDR3: CASSAPGLASGELFF
size: few
V: TRBV6-5
D: TRBD2
J: TRBJ2-2

DNA: TGTGCCAGCAGCCGAAGAGCAACTAATGAAAAACTGTTTTTT
CDR3: CASSRRATNEKLFF
size: few
V: TRBV11-2
D: NA
J: TRBJ1-4

DNA: TGTGCCAGCAGCCAGGGGGCCCGGGAAAAACTGTTTTTT
CDR3: CASSQGAREKLFF
size: NA
V: TRBV14
D: NA
J: TRBJ1-4

DNA: TGCGCCAGCAGCCCGGGGCCTAGCGGGGGGGAGCAAGAGACCCAGTACTTC
CDR3: CASSPGPSGGEQETQYF
size: NA
V: TRBV4-1
D: TRBD2
J: TRBJ2-5

DNA: TGTGCCAGTAGTATCCGACAGGGGGCGGCCAAAAACATTCAGTACTTC
CDR3: CASSIRQGAAKNIQYF
size: NA
V: TRBV19
D: TRBD1
J: TRBJ2-4

DNA: TGTGCCAGCAGTGAAGTTCTTTGGGACAGCTCCTACGAGCAGTACTTC
CDR3: CASSEVLWDSSYEQYF
size: NA
V: TRBV6-1
D: TRBD1
J: TRBJ2-7

DNA: TGTGCCAGCAGCCTCCGGCGGGGGGCAAACACCGGGGAGCTGTTTTTT
CDR3: CASSLRRGANTGELFF
size: NA
V: TRBV7-9
D: TRBD2
J: TRBJ2-2

DNA: TGTGCCAGCAGTGAAACAGGGGAGTCGGGAGAGACCCAGTACTTC
CDR3: CASSETGESGETQYF
size: once
V: TRBV25-1
D: TRBD1
J: TRBJ2-5

DNA: TGTGCCAGCATCCAAACGGGACAGGCGCACAATCAGCCCCAGCATTTT
CDR3: CASIQTGQAHNQPQHF
size: NA
V: TRBV6-6
D: TRBD1
J: TRBJ1-5

DNA: TGCGCCAGCAGCCAAGGGGACTTCTACGAGCAGTACTTC
CDR3: CASSQGDFYEQYF
size: NA
V: TRBV4-1
D: NA
J: TRBJ2-7

DNA: TGTGCCAGCAGTTACTCGGTCCCTACTGGGGCCAACGTCCTGACTTTC
CDR3: CASSYSVPTGANVLTF
size: NA
V: TRBV6-6
D: NA
J: TRBJ2-6

DNA: TGCGCCAGCAGCTCCCGGACTAGCGGGGTCTGGGTGACCGGGGAGCTGTTTTTT
CDR3: CASSSRTSGVWVTGELFF
size: NA
V: TRBV5-1
D: TRBD2
J: TRBJ2-2

DNA: TGTGCCAGCAGTCCGGGACAGGGGGCAATCGGGGAGCTGTTTTTT
CDR3: CASSPGQGAIGELFF
size: NA
V: TRBV6-6
D: TRBD1
J: TRBJ2-2

DNA: TGTGCCTGGAGTTCCTCATCGGGCGGGGGATACGGGGCCAACGTCCTGACTTTC
CDR3: CAWSSSSGGGYGANVLTF
size: NA
V: TRBV30
D: TRBD2
J: TRBJ2-6

DNA: TGTGCCAGCAACCAGGACACCGGGGAGCTGTTTTTT
CDR3: CASNQDTGELFF
size: NA
V: TRBV18
D: NA
J: TRBJ2-2

DNA: TGTGCCAGCATCAGACGTATCCGGGGAGAAGACACTGAAGCTTTCTTT
CDR3: CASIRRIRGEDTEAFF
size: once
V: TRBV9
D: NA
J: TRBJ1-1

DNA: TGTGCCAGCAGCAGATTTCAAGGGGTCCAACTGCCCCAGCATTTT
CDR3: CASSRFQGVQLPQHF
size: NA
V: TRBV28
D: NA
J: TRBJ1-5

DNA: TGTGCCAGCAGCACATCGTCGGGACAGAACATCTATGGCTACACCTTC
CDR3: CASSTSSGQNIYGYTF
size: NA
V: TRBV5-5
D: TRBD1
J: TRBJ1-2

DNA: TGTGCAGCGGGGGGGACACCAAGCTCCTACAATGAGCAGTTCTTC
CDR3: CAAGGTPSSYNEQFF
size: few
V: TRBV19
D: TRBD2
J: TRBJ2-1

DNA: TGCAGTGCTTCTTACACTGAAGCTTTCTTT
CDR3: CSASYTEAFF
size: NA
V: TRBV20-1
D: NA
J: TRBJ1-1

DNA: TGTGCCAGTAGCTTGACACAGAGCCCAAATTCACCCCTCCACTTT
CDR3: CASSLTQSPNSPLHF
size: NA
V: TRBV19
D: NA
J: TRBJ1-6

DNA: TGTGCCAGCAGCTCATACCGGGACAGGGGCCGTTATGATCAGCCCCAGCATTTT
CDR3: CASSSYRDRGRYDQPQHF
size: NA
V: TRBV7-9
D: TRBD1
J: TRBJ1-5

DNA: TGTGCCAGCAGCTTAGGGAATCCGGAGACCCAGTACTTC
CDR3: CASSLGNPETQYF
size: NA
V: TRBV11-2
D: NA
J: TRBJ2-5

DNA: TGTGCTAGTGGCGAGGGGGATGACATTCAGTACTTC
CDR3: CASGEGDDIQYF
size: NA
V: TRBV12-5
D: NA
J: TRBJ2-4

DNA: TGTGCCAGCAGCCCCCGACCGGTGGGAGGAGGTTATGGCTACACCTTC
CDR3: CASSPRPVGGGYGYTF
size: NA
V: TRBV9
D: NA
J: TRBJ1-2

DNA: TGTGCCTGGAGAAAAAAAGGACAGGGGGCCGGGGAGCTGTTTTTT
CDR3: CAWRKKGQGAGELFF
size: once
V: TRBV30
D: TRBD1
J: TRBJ2-2

DNA: TGTGCCAGCAATAGTATCGGAAACACCGGGGAGCTGTTTTTT
CDR3: CASNSIGNTGELFF
size: once
V: TRBV28
D: NA
J: TRBJ2-2

DNA: TGTGCCAGCAGCTTAGTAGCGGGGAGCACAGATACGCAGTATTTT
CDR3: CASSLVAGSTDTQYF
size: NA
V: TRBV7-9
D: TRBD2
J: TRBJ2-3